The entry below gives a single TCR beta chain sequence along with its context. This sample is drawn from a study of Graves' ophthalmopathy and Graves' hyperthyroidism. Amplified material comprised TCR beta CDR3 regions derived from RNA transcripts. First-round RT-PCR employed HTBI primers, with a second-round multiplex PCR after it. TCRdb called the multiplex PCR reads again in MiXCR, with one record for every CDR3 protein. Here the sample spans approximately 1.2 million distinct CDR3 sequences, about two fifths being singletons. The CDR3 spans 13 residues. Germline lookup yields CDR1 LNHNV and CDR2 YYDKDF (reference sequence).

The receptor was isolated from an adult man with Graves' hyperthyroidism. The V and J genes are TRBV15 and TRBJ2-7; perhaps TRBD2 as D (5 bases). Specimen: peripheral blood or thyroid tissue (not recorded which). The CDR3 region is CAREGAGVNEQYF. CDR3 sequence (DNA): TGTGCTAGAGAGGGTGCCGGGGTCAACGAGCAGTACTTC.